This entry describes one TCR beta chain. What it binds is not known. These data are taken from a study of T cell responses to AZD1222 COVID-19 vaccine. Data came from immunoSEQ multiplex PCR; TCRdb stores just in-frame clones and leaves some out. This table has 90,000 to 100,000 clones, roughly 87% appearing once. Notes on the study in general: Within unmutated variant regions lay the reported targets of nearly half of spike-specific TCRs. Seropositive status at baseline applied to only a handful of AZD1222 recipients. The sample set comprised mostly white British donors with more females, and clonal diversity was possibly underestimated.

The CDR3 totals 12 residues. V was shortened by 6 bases and J by 6 bases, with 10 bases between the two germline ends. Germline values: CDR1 MNHEY, CDR2 SVGAGI. This chain uses TRBV6-5 with TRBJ2-3, with D possibly TRBD2 on 6 matching bases. Sequencing used peripheral blood, obtained on day 0 of AZD1222 vaccination. The sequence was collected from an adult in good health. CDR3: CASRISGDTQYF. The CDR3 bases are TGTGCCAGCAGGATCAGCGGGGATACGCAGTATTTT.